The present T cell receptor beta chain was sequenced within a study of cytomegalovirus exposure and HLA in healthy donors. Trimming removed 4 bases from V and 5 bases from J; junction bases left unmatched: 6. The length of the CDR3 is 15 residues. Germline V gene lookup returns CDR1 ENHRY and CDR2 SYGVKD. PCR primers comprised 60 Vbeta and 13 Jbeta primers. Sequenced by immunoSEQ multiplex PCR; TCRdb stores in-frame clones only, minus some. The table lists about 120,000 clones, about 80% of them singletons. The specimen sequenced was PBMCs. The sequence derives from a woman aged 40 to 55 in good health and CMV-seropositive. J is TRBJ2-7 and V is TRBV10-3; 12 nucleotides line up with TRBD2. CDR3 nucleotide sequence: TGTGCCATCAGTGTGACTAGCGGGAGCCGGGACGAGCAGTACTTC. It yields the protein CAISVTSGSRDEQYF.